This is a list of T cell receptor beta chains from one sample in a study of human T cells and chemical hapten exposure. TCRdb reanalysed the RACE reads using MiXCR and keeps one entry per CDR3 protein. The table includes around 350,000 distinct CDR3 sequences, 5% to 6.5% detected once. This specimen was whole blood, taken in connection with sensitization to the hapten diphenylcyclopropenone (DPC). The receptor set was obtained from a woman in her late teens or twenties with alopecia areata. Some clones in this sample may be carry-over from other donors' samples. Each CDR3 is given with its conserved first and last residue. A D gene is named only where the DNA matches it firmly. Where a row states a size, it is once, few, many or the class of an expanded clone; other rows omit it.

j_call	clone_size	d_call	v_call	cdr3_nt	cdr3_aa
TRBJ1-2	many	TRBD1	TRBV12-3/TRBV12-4	TGTGCCAGCACCCCGACAGGGGGGTACGGCTACACCTTC	CASTPTGGYGYTF
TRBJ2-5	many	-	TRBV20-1	TGCAGTGCTAGAGATCCTGGGGCGGGCAAAGAGACCCAGTACTTC	CSARDPGAGKETQYF
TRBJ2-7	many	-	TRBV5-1	TGCGCCAGCAGCGGATGGCGAGAGGGCTACGAGCAGTACTTC	CASSGWREGYEQYF
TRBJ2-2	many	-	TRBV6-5	TGTGCCAGCAGTTACACTCCCACGAACACCGGGGAGCTGTTTTTT	CASSYTPTNTGELFF
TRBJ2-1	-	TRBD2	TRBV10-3	TGTGCCATCAGTCTAGCGGGGGATACTTCCTACAATGAGCAGTTCTTC	CAISLAGDTSYNEQFF
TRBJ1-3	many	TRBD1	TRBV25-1	TGTGCCAGCACCCGGACAGGCTCTGGAAACACCATATATTTT	CASTRTGSGNTIYF
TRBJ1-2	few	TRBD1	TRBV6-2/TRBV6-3	TGTGCCAGCAGTTACTGGGACAGCCCCTATGGCTACACCTTC	CASSYWDSPYGYTF
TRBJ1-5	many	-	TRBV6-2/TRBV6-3	TGTGCCAGCAGTTACCTAAGGGGTCGGGGGAGCAATCAGCCCCAGCATTTT	CASSYLRGRGSNQPQHF
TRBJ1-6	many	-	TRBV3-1	TGTGCCAGCAGCCAAGGGGGGAGCTCCTATAATTCACCCCTCCACTTT	CASSQGGSSYNSPLHF
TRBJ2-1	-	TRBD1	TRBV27	TGTGCCAGCAGTTTTCATCTAGGGGGCCCCATTCTGGATGAGCAGTTCTTC	CASSFHLGGPILDEQFF
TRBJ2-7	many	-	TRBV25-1	TGTGCCAGCAGTGCTCCCCCCCAGGGAAAGCCTCTGGAAAGGGCCTACGAGCAGTACTTC	CASSAPPQGKPLERAYEQYF
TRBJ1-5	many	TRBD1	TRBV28	TGTGCCAGCAGTCCGGGACAGGGTCTTGGGAGCAATCAGCCCCAGCATTTT	CASSPGQGLGSNQPQHF
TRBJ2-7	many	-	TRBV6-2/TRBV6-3	TGTGCCAGCAGTTACTCTGGCGGACAGCACTCCTACGAGCAGTACTTC	CASSYSGGQHSYEQYF
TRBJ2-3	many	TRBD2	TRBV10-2	TGCGCCAGCAGTCCCCGGGCTAGCGGCTCCACAGATACGCAGTATTTT	CASSPRASGSTDTQYF
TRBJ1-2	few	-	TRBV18	TGTGCCAGCTCAGCAGGGACCTATGGCTACACCTTC	CASSAGTYGYTF
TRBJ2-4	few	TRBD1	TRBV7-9	TGTGCCAGCAGCTCACCGGGACAGGGCATTCAGTACTTC	CASSSPGQGIQYF
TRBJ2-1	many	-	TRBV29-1	TGCAGCGGCGAGAAAATGGGGGATGAGCAGTTCTTC	CSGEKMGDEQFF
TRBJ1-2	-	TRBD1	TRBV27	TGTGCCAGCAGTTGGGACAGGGGAAATGGCTACACCTTC	CASSWDRGNGYTF
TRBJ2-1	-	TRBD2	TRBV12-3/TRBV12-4	TGTGCCAGCAGCAGACCGGGACTAGCGGGGGGGTTACGTTACAATGAGCAGTTCTTC	CASSRPGLAGGLRYNEQFF
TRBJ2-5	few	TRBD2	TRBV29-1	TGCAGCGTTGCGGGACTAGCGGGGGTAGCTCAAGAGACCCAGTACTTC	CSVAGLAGVAQETQYF
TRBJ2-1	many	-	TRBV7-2	TGTGCCAGCAGCCCACATCTTGGTAATGAGCAGTTCTTC	CASSPHLGNEQFF
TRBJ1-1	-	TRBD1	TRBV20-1	TGCAGTGCTAGCCCGACAGGGGTGGGTGAAGCTTTCTTT	CSASPTGVGEAFF
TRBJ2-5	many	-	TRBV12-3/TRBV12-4	TGTGCCAGCAGTTTAGCGGAGGAGACCCAGTACTTC	CASSLAEETQYF
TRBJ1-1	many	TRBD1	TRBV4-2	TGTGCCAGCAGCCAAGATACTCGGGGCAGGGGGCCGAACACTGAAGCTTTCTTT	CASSQDTRGRGPNTEAFF
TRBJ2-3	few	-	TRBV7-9	TGTGCCAGCAGCTCGGGCCGGTCCTTGGATACGCAGTATTTT	CASSSGRSLDTQYF
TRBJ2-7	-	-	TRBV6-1	TGTGCCAGCAGTGAAGTACCAGGGGAGGGGGAGCAGTACTTC	CASSEVPGEGEQYF
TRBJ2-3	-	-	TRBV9	TGTGCCAGCAGCTCAACCGACGCCGATACGCAGTATTTT	CASSSTDADTQYF
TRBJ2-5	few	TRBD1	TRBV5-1	TGCGCCAGCAGCTTGGGGGACAGGCTTCAAGAGACCCAGTACTTC	CASSLGDRLQETQYF
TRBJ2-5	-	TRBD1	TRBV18	TGTGCCAGCTCACCATTCGGACAGGGCCAAGAGACCCAGTACTTC	CASSPFGQGQETQYF
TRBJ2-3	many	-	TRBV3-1	TGTGCCAGCAGCCGAGCAGGGTCCTCCACAGATACGCAGTATTTT	CASSRAGSSTDTQYF
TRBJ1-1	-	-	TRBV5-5	TGTGCCAGCAGCTTCCACTACGGAAACACTGAAGCTTTCTTT	CASSFHYGNTEAFF
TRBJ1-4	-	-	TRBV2	TGTGCCAGCATTACCGGGCCGATTAAGGATGAAAAACTGTTTTTT	CASITGPIKDEKLFF
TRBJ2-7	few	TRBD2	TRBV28	TGTGCCAGCAGTTCCCCCTCGTATCTGCTGACTAGCGGGGGCCTGAGGAGCTCCTACGAGCAGTACTTC	CASSSPSYLLTSGGLRSSYEQYF
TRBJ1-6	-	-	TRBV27	TGTGCCAGCAGTCAAACCCCCTCTCGGAATTCACCCCTCCACTTT	CASSQTPSRNSPLHF
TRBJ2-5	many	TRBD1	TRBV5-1	TGCGCCAGCAGCCCACGACAGGGGCCCCAAGAGACCCAGTACTTC	CASSPRQGPQETQYF
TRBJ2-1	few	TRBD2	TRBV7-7	TGTGCTAGCAGCTTAGACGGGGGGGGCAATGAGCAGTTCTTC	CASSLDGGGNEQFF
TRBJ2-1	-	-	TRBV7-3	TGTGCCAGCAGCTTAAATGCTTGGGGTCTCCTCGGCTCCTACAATGAGCAGTTCTTC	CASSLNAWGLLGSYNEQFF
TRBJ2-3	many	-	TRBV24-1	TGTGCCACCAGTGATGCCAGGAGCACAGATACGCAGTATTTT	CATSDARSTDTQYF
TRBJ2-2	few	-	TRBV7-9	TGTGCCAGCAGCCCACGACTAGTCACCGGGGAGCTGTTTTTT	CASSPRLVTGELFF
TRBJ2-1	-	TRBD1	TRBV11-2	TGTGCCAGCAGCTTAGATATCTTGGGACAGGGGGAGTTCTTC	CASSLDILGQGEFF
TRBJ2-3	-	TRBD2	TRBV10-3	TGTGCCATCCGCTCGGGGGGGCACACAGATACGCAGTATTTT	CAIRSGGHTDTQYF
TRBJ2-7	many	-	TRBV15	TGTGCCACCAGCAGAGATCCCGGCCCCTACGAGCAGTACTTC	CATSRDPGPYEQYF
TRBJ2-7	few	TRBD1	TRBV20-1	TGCAGTGCTAGACCCCGCGGTCTCTTTGTGCAGGGGGAAATTCCCCTTTTCAACGAGCAGTACTTC	CSARPRGLFVQGEIPLFNEQYF
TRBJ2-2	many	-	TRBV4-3	TGCGCCAGCAGCCAAGAAACAGGGCGGACCGGGGAGCTGTTTTTT	CASSQETGRTGELFF
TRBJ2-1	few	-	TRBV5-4	TGTGCCAGCAGCTCGGGGGGCTGGGATGAGCAGTTCTTC	CASSSGGWDEQFF
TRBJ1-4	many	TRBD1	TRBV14	TGTGCCAGCAGCCCTCGGACAGGGGTCGAAAAACTGTTTTTT	CASSPRTGVEKLFF
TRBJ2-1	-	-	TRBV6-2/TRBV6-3	TGTGCCAGCAGTTCGCCCTCAACGAATGAGCAGTTCTTC	CASSSPSTNEQFF